These 14 T cell receptor beta chains share one sample of origin, sequenced in a study of blood T cell repertoires in COVID-19. TCRdb's table, derived via immunoSEQ multiplex PCR, lists solely in-frame clones and lacks some. The table shows over 85,000 clones, with approximately 87% occurring only once. Material: peripheral blood. The receptors originated from a human donor in a cohort sampled during active COVID-19.

V and J are TRBV19 and TRBJ1-1; TRBD1 is a possible D gene (5 bases). In germline, CDR1 is LNHDA, CDR2 SQIVND (reference sequence). V was shortened by 2 bases and J by 3 bases, with 16 bases between the two germline ends. CDR3 length: 16 amino acids. The CDR3 sequence: CASSIPGGGLDTEAFF. The CDR3 DNA sequence: TGTGCCAGTAGTATACCCGGGGGAGGTTTGGACACTGAAGCTTTCTTT.

Only a few counts were recorded for this clone. The chain is built from TRBV18 and TRBJ1-2; 8 bases map to TRBD1. The CDR3 has 17 residues. In germline, CDR1 is KGHSH, CDR2 LQKENI. Trimming removed 3 bases from V and 2 bases from J; junction bases left unmatched: 11. As DNA, the CDR3 is TGTGCCAGCTCACCGAAATCCGGACAGGGCACGAACTATGGCTACACCTTC. Translation gives CASSPKSGQGTNYGYTF.

The V gene is TRBV19, the J gene TRBJ2-1, with 10 bases identical to TRBD2. There are 14 residues in the CDR3. V lost 6 bases, J lost 4 bases, and 3 bases stayed unmatched. Germline CDR1 reads LNHDA; CDR2 reads SQIVND (reference sequence). The CDR3 reads CASRRTSGYNEQFF. The CDR3 DNA is TGTGCCAGTAGGAGGACTAGCGGATACAATGAGCAGTTCTTC.

V and J are TRBV19 and TRBJ2-1; 12 nucleotides agree with TRBD2. Germline V gives CDR1 LNHDA, CDR2 SQIVND (reference sequence). The CDR3 sequence is 14 residues long. Germline trimming cut 6 bases from V and 5 bases from J; bases unmatched to any gene: 2. CDR3 amino acids: CASSLAGGDNEQFF. Here the CDR3 DNA reads TGTGCCAGTAGCCTAGCGGGAGGGGACAATGAGCAGTTCTTC. Drawing the rest from reference TRBV19 and TRBJ2-1, the complete variable domain is DGGITQSPKYLFRKEGQNVTLSCEQNLNHDAMYWYRQDPGQGLRLIYYSQIVNDFQKGDIAEGYSVSREKKESFPLTVTSAQKNPTAFYLCASSLAGGDNEQFFGPGTRLTVL.

V and J are TRBV2 and TRBJ1-2, with D hard to call. The CDR3 loop spans 13 amino acids. V lost 2 bases and J lost 0, with 4 bases in between. CDR1 and CDR2 from the germline V gene are SNHLY and FYNNEI. The CDR3 DNA sequence: TGTGCCAGCAGTGAATTAGCTAACTATGGCTACACCTTC. Translating gives CASSELANYGYTF.

The chain recombines TRBV6-5 with TRBJ1-6; D is perhaps TRBD1 (5 bases). The length of the CDR3 is 14 residues. V was clipped by 7 bases and J by 7 bases, with 14 bases between them. CDR1 MNHEY and CDR2 SVGAGI come from the germline V gene. In DNA, the CDR3 is TGTGCCAGCAAGTCAGGGAGCGGGAATTCACCCCTCCACTTT. Encoded protein: CASKSGSGNSPLHF.

CDR3 residues: CASSEDLSSYNEQFF. DNA of the CDR3: TGTGCCAGCAGTGAAGACTTAAGCTCCTACAATGAGCAGTTCTTC. This chain joins TRBV25-1 and TRBJ2-1; no clear D gene. With 2 bases removed from V and 0 bases from J, the gap between germline ends came to 8 bases. The germline gives CDR1 MGHDK, CDR2 SYGVNS. The CDR3 is made up of 15 amino acids.

This chain uses TRBV28 with TRBJ1-2, with D unclear. The CDR3 has 13 amino acids. From germline, CDR1 is MDHEN and CDR2 SYDVKM. V was trimmed by 4 bases and J by 5 bases, leaving 11 bases between them. The CDR3, as DNA: TGTGCCAGCAGTTCTCAGGAGGCTTATGGCTACACCTTC. Its translation is CASSSQEAYGYTF.

V is TRBV6-5 and J is TRBJ2-2, with TRBD1 identical over 7 bases. The junction had 6 bases not matched to a gene; V was cut back by 0 bases and J by 5 bases. CDR3 length: 16 residues. Germline V lookup: CDR1 MNHEY, CDR2 SVGAGI. The CDR3 DNA reads TGTGCCAGCAGTTACTCTTGGCAGGGGGTGACCGGGGAGCTGTTTTTT. Translation: CASSYSWQGVTGELFF.

On this clone itself: At one end the junction does not follow the germline gene, possibly because of a read error. V and J are TRBV3-1 (or the pseudogene TRBV3-2) and TRBJ2-5, with D unclear. The CDR3 runs to 15 residues. Germline CDR1 reads LGHDT; CDR2 reads YNNKEL (reference sequence). CDR3: CASSQGGSLQEAQYF. CDR3 coding DNA: TGTGCCAGCAGCCAAGGCGGCAGCCTTCAAGAGGCCCAGTACTTC.

The chain links TRBV28 to TRBJ2-3; 9 bases are shared with TRBD2. The V gene's germline CDR1 is MDHEN and CDR2 SYDVKM. This CDR3 has 18 amino acids. With V trimmed by 7 bases and J by 0 bases, 14 bases remained unmatched. The chain's CDR3 is CASTRGAGGPGSTDTQYF. CDR3 nucleotide sequence: TGTGCCAGCACGCGGGGCGCGGGAGGGCCTGGGAGCACAGATACGCAGTATTTT.

The chain links TRBV5-1 to TRBJ1-6; TRBD1 matches at 7 bases. The CDR3 runs to 16 residues. Germline V gives CDR1 SGHRS, CDR2 YFSETQ. The V and J ends lost 4 bases and 4 bases, in that order; junction bases with no gene match: 8. CDR3 coding DNA: TGCGCCAGCAGCCCCGGACAGGTTGTTTATAATTCACCCCTCCACTTT. Amino acids: CASSPGQVVYNSPLHF.

This chain links TRBV2 with TRBJ2-2, with a tentative D call TRBD1 (5 bases). The V end was cut by 1 base, the J end by 6 bases, with 12 bases between. The germline CDR1 and CDR2 sequences are SNHLY and FYNNEI. This CDR3 has 15 amino acids. CDR3 protein: CASSEGFRAPGELFF. The CDR3, as DNA: TGTGCCAGCAGTGAAGGATTCAGGGCGCCCGGGGAGCTGTTTTTT.

V and J are TRBV18 and TRBJ2-7, with D uncertain. This CDR3 contains 11 residues. The V end lost 3 bases, the J end lost 4 bases, and 4 bases lay between the germline ends. Germline loops: CDR1 KGHSH, CDR2 LQKENI. The DNA of the CDR3 is TGTGCCAGCTCACCCCTGTACGAGCAGTACTTC. Protein: CASSPLYEQYF.